The T cell receptor beta chain under discussion was sequenced for a study of CD8+CD57+ T cells in acquired aplastic anemia. CDR1 KGHDR and CDR2 SFDVKD come from the germline V gene. The trim removed 2 bases at V and 3 bases at J, leaving 0 bases unmatched. The CDR3 sequence is 15 residues long. Flow cytometry had shown expanded CD8+CD57+ cells in the patients chosen for sequencing. Genomic DNA acted as the template from which TCR beta VDJ combination and CDR3 sequence profiling were carried out. TCRdb called the reads again in MiXCR, with one record for every CDR3 protein. The sample holds 95,000 to 150,000 distinct CDR3 sequences, 50% to 70% seen once.

This clonotype was sampled from a human donor with aplastic anemia. The J gene is TRBJ2-1, the V gene TRBV24-1, with TRBD2 matching 10 bases. The sequenced material came from sorted CD4+, CD8+, or CD8+CD57+ T cells (not recorded which) from PBMCs. The CDR3 coding sequence is TGTGCCACCAGTGATTCTAGCGGGGGCTACAATGAGCAGTTCTTC. Translated: CATSDSSGGYNEQFF.